This T cell receptor beta chain appears in the sequencing data of a study of metastatic and nonmetastatic thyroid tumors (dated by TCRdb to about 2020). Turning to the overall study: For patients with malignant and with benign thyroid disease, the researchers compared repertoires between peripheral blood samples and tumor or nodule tissue samples. Points the paper makes about the study in general: In both blood and tumor samples, malignant tumors were reported to have significantly higher TCR beta diversity than benign nodules.

Before undergoing thyroid surgery, none of the patients had been given any kind of treatment. The study retrospectively analysed patient clinical samples collected from about 2012 to 2018 using T-cell receptor beta sequencing. As concerns this clone: It has no known antigen specificity. Base quality data are lacking; no much larger clone is found one base away.

Trimming leaves V shorter by 7 bases and J shorter by 4 bases, with the junction holding 12 bases beyond the gene matches. CDR1 and CDR2, per the germline V gene, are SGHRS and YFSETQ. The CDR3 runs 15 amino acids, cysteine and phenylalanine included. CDR3 DNA is the only sequence kept; it has 45 bases, read in frame from the first base. Receptor libraries were prepared by PCR. TCRdb lists the instrument as Illumina HiSeq 4000. High-throughput sequencing was used to profile the TCR beta-chain CDR3 region of every patient. Concerning the study's data processing: Drawing on CDR3 differences between clinicopathological groups, the researchers built a classifier meant to tell apart patients with distant-metastatic papillary thyroid cancer. Repertoire diversity was assessed with the Shannon index, and tumor-blood repertoire similarity with the Morisita-Horn index. TCRdb reprocessing: public reads trimmed at Q25 with fastp, clones called with MiXCR, in-frame beta chains kept. Clone size and V and J calls follow TCRdb, not the original study. Across this sample there are tens of thousands of clones, with 24% seen only once. Together, the top ten hold 5% to 7.5% of the sample.

This receptor chain uses TRBV5-1 and TRBJ2-5, with TRBD2 matching 8 junction bases. The receptor was derived from a female donor with papillary thyroid cancer or a benign thyroid nodule (not recorded which). Some clones in this sample may be carry-over from other donors' samples. Sequencing used tumor tissue. The DNA reads as follows: TGCGCCAGCCAGCTCCCCCGGGGGGGCGGAGAGACCCAGTACTTC. The encoded protein is CASQLPRGGGETQYF.